The 20 T cell receptor beta chains given below trace back to one sample, sequenced in a study of cytomegalovirus exposure and HLA in healthy donors. PCR was performed using 60 Vbeta and 13 Jbeta primers. The table came from immunoSEQ multiplex PCR; TCRdb's copy has only in-frame clones and leaves some out. The listing contains over 80,000 clones. The sequenced sample was PBMCs. These receptors all stem from a girl under 18 in good health and CMV-seropositive.

The chain carries TRBV18 and TRBJ2-1; D gene unclear. V shed 6 bases and J shed 12 bases, with 18 bases lying between them. The CDR3 is made up of 13 amino acids. Germline V CDR1 and CDR2: KGHSH, LQKENI. In DNA, the CDR3 is TGTGCCAGCTCCCCGACTGCTCTTGTCGGGCAGTTCTTC. Its translation is CASSPTALVGQFF.

The J gene is TRBJ2-5, the V gene TRBV18; TRBD1 is a possible D gene (5 bases). V was clipped by 0 bases and J by 4 bases, with 6 bases between them. The CDR3 contains 13 residues. CDR1 is KGHSH, CDR2 LQKENI, per germline. CDR3 region: CASSPPTVETQYF. CDR3 DNA sequence: TGTGCCAGCTCACCACCGACAGTAGAGACCCAGTACTTC.

The chain links TRBV5-1 to TRBJ2-1; 8 bases line up with TRBD1. Germline trimming cut 1 base from V and 3 bases from J; bases unmatched to any gene: 9. CDR1 SGHRS and CDR2 YFSETQ come from the germline V gene. The CDR3 sequence is 17 residues long. The DNA of the CDR3 is TGCGCCAGCAGCTTGAGGGTCGGGACAGGTAACTACAATGAGCAGTTCTTC. Protein: CASSLRVGTGNYNEQFF.

This sequence joins TRBV6-6 and TRBJ1-4, with D perhaps TRBD1 (5 bases). The germline V and J ends were trimmed by 4 bases and 5 bases, with 5 bases remaining between them. CDR1 and CDR2 (germline): MNHNY, SVGAGI (reference sequence). The CDR3 contains 12 residues. The CDR3 loop reads CASSWGNEKLFF. CDR3 sequence (DNA): TGTGCCAGCAGTTGGGGCAATGAAAAACTGTTTTTT.

The chain carries TRBV14 and TRBJ2-5; 11 positions agree with TRBD2. Trimming removed 0 bases from V and 2 bases from J; junction bases left unmatched: 11. CDR1 is SGHDN, CDR2 FVKESK, per germline. This CDR3 is 19 amino acids long. The CDR3 region has the DNA TGTGCCAGCAGCCAAGATATAACTAGCGGGGGAAAAATGCAAGAGACCCAGTACTTC. Its translation: CASSQDITSGGKMQETQYF. Drawing the rest from reference TRBV14 and TRBJ2-5, the complete variable domain is EAGVTQFPSHSVIEKGQTVTLRCDPISGHDNLYWYRRVMGKEIKFLLHFVKESKQDESGMPNNRFLAERTGGTYSTLKVQPAELEDSGVYFCASSQDITSGGKMQETQYFGPGTRLLVL.

The J gene is TRBJ2-1, the V gene TRBV7-9; tentative D call: TRBD2 (5 bases). Germline V gene sequence: CDR1 SEHNR, CDR2 FQNEAQ (reference sequence). CDR3 size: 13 residues. Trimming cost V 6 bases and J 4 bases, with 10 bases left between them. The CDR3 loop reads CASSGLDYNEQFF. The CDR3, as DNA: TGTGCCAGCAGTGGACTCGATTACAATGAGCAGTTCTTC.

V and J are TRBV7-3 and TRBJ2-2; D is possibly TRBD1 (5 bases). Trimming cost V 5 bases and J 6 bases, with 19 bases left between them. CDR3 length: 16 residues. Per germline, CDR1 SGHTA and CDR2 FQGTGA. For the CDR3, the DNA is TGTGCCAGCAGCCTCACAGGCGCTGCGACTCCCGGGGAGCTGTTTTTT. Translation gives CASSLTGAATPGELFF.

The chain joins TRBV5-6 to TRBJ2-2; perhaps TRBD2 as D (6 bases). Germline V gene data show CDR1 as SGHDT and CDR2 as YYEEEE. CDR3 length: 13 amino acids. Trimming took 0 bases from V and 6 from J, leaving 6 bases between them. The CDR3 DNA sequence: TGTGCCAGCAGCTTGGGCGGGGCCGGGGAGCTGTTTTTT. It codes for CASSLGGAGELFF.

The chain uses TRBV2 and TRBJ2-7; D not certain. Germline V gene sequence: CDR1 SNHLY, CDR2 FYNNEI. V gave up 4 bases and J gave up 3 bases, with 7 bases separating them. This CDR3 contains 12 residues. The CDR3 region is CASSVRGYEQYF. The CDR3 nucleotides are TGTGCCAGCAGTGTTCGAGGCTACGAGCAGTACTTC.

The chain carries TRBV29-1 and TRBJ1-1, with no clear D. The V gene lost 7 bases and the J gene lost 9 bases, with 21 bases spanning the gap. This CDR3 contains 13 residues. Germline assignment: CDR1 SQVTM and CDR2 ANQGSEA. CDR3 coding DNA: TGCAGCGCCGGAACCGGGCAGGTCGGGAAAGCTTTCTTT. It is translated as CSAGTGQVGKAFF.

The J gene is TRBJ1-1, the V gene TRBV7-3, with 7 bases fitting TRBD1. Germline V lookup: CDR1 SGHTA, CDR2 FQGTGA. The CDR3 sequence is 13 residues long. J was trimmed by 6 bases and V by 3 bases; bases with no gene match: 4. The CDR3 loop is CASSFNTGAEAFF. The CDR3 nucleotides are TGTGCCAGCAGCTTCAACACAGGGGCTGAAGCTTTCTTT.

The CDR3 here is CASGATELNTEAFF. For the CDR3, the DNA is TGTGCCAGCGGTGCGACAGAGTTGAACACTGAAGCTTTCTTT. The V and J genes are TRBV6-6 and TRBJ1-1, with D possibly being TRBD1 (5 bases). The V end lost 8 bases, the J end lost 0 bases, and 13 bases lay between the germline ends. This CDR3 is built from 14 residues. Germline CDR1 and CDR2: MNHNY and SVGAGI (reference sequence).

The rearrangement links TRBV5-1 to TRBJ2-3; 7 bases fit TRBD2. V trimming: 4 bases; J trimming: 1 base; junction bases outside the gene matches: 6. CDR1 is SGHRS, CDR2 YFSETQ, per germline. The CDR3 runs to 15 residues. Written as DNA, the CDR3 is TGCGCCAGCAGCAAAGGACTAGGCCGCACAGATACGCAGTATTTT. This encodes CASSKGLGRTDTQYF.

This rearrangement joins TRBV19 to TRBJ2-1; tentatively, D is TRBD2 (7 bases). The V end lost 5 bases, the J end lost 3 bases, and 14 bases lay between the germline ends. Germline loops: CDR1 LNHDA, CDR2 SQIVND (reference sequence). The CDR3 loop spans 15 amino acids. The CDR3 sequence: CASSSRGGHYNEQFF. DNA for the CDR3: TGTGCCAGTAGTTCCAGGGGAGGGCACTACAATGAGCAGTTCTTC.

The rearrangement uses TRBV6-6 and TRBJ2-3, with TRBD2 as a possible D gene (5 bases). The CDR3 contains 16 residues. Germline lookup yields CDR1 MNHNY and CDR2 SVGAGI (reference sequence). The V end lost 6 bases, the J end lost 2 bases, and 18 bases lay between the germline ends. The CDR3 sequence is CASRPGLSKFTDTQYF. In nucleotides, the CDR3 is TGTGCCAGCAGACCCGGACTCTCTAAATTCACAGATACGCAGTATTTT.

V gene TRBV4-3 combines with J gene TRBJ2-7, with a tentative D call TRBD2 (6 bases). The CDR3 covers 15 residues. Trimming pared 1 base from V and 4 bases from J, leaving 14 bases between. The germline gives CDR1 LGHNA, CDR2 YSLEER. The CDR3 DNA follows: TGCGCCAGCAGCCAAGCAAGGGACTTGGGGTACGAGCAGTACTTC. This sequence encodes CASSQARDLGYEQYF.

The chain recombines TRBV5-1 with TRBJ1-2, with a weak D call TRBD1 (6 bases). Trimming stripped 6 bases from V and 4 bases from J, with 16 bases between. The CDR3 spans 14 residues. The germline CDR1 and CDR2 sequences are SGHRS and YFSETQ. CDR3 sequence reads: CASTPGGQGYGYTF. The CDR3 DNA follows: TGCGCCAGCACCCCCGGGGGGCAGGGCTATGGCTACACCTTC.

The chain joins TRBV7-2 to TRBJ2-7, with a possible D match to TRBD1 (5 bases). V lost 0 bases and J lost 3, with 9 bases in between. This CDR3 is 14 amino acids long. Germline V lookup: CDR1 SGHTA, CDR2 FQGNSA. In DNA, the CDR3 is TGTGCCAGCAGCTTAGCGACCGACAGCTACGAGCAGTACTTC. Residues: CASSLATDSYEQYF.

This rearrangement joins TRBV7-9 to TRBJ2-7; 8 nucleotides align to TRBD1. The V gene end was trimmed by 5 bases and the J gene end by 3 bases; junction bases not matched to a gene: 6. Germline V gene sequence: CDR1 SEHNR, CDR2 FQNEAQ (reference sequence). CDR3 length equals 14 residues. For the CDR3, the DNA is TGTGCCAGCAGCCCCGGACAGGGAGACTACGAGCAGTACTTC. Translation gives CASSPGQGDYEQYF.

The chain joins TRBV10-3 to TRBJ1-5; a possible D gene is TRBD1 (6 bases). The CDR3 spans 13 residues. V was clipped by 4 bases and J by 6 bases, with 10 bases between them. Germline V gives CDR1 ENHRY, CDR2 SYGVKD. In DNA form, the CDR3 reads TGTGCCATCAGTGTGGGAGGGGGTCAGCCCCAGCATTTT. Protein product: CAISVGGGQPQHF.